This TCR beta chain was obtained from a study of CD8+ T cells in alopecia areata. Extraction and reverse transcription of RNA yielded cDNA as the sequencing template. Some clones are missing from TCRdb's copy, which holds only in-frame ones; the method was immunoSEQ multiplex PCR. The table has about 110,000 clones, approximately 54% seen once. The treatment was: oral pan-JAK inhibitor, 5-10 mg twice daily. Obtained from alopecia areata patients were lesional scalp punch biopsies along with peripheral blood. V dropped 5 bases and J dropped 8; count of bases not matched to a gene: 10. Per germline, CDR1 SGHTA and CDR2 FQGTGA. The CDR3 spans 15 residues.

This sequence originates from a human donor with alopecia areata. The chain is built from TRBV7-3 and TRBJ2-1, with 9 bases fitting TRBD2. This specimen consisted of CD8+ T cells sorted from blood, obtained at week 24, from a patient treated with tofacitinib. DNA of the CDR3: TGTGCCAGCAGCCCCGCGGCGGGGGGGCTTCATGAGCAGTTCTTC. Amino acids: CASSPAAGGLHEQFF.